What follows is one T cell receptor (beta chain) and its context. Its antigen is unknown. No clone much larger than this one lies a single base away; base qualities are absent. The data were obtained in a study of T cell changes during pregnancy in multiple sclerosis (dated by TCRdb to the late 2010s). In terms of the full investigation: In women with multiple sclerosis, the researchers looked at how the T cell repertoire shifted as pregnancy progressed.

The method behind the library was the immunoSEQ multiplex PCR assay. TCRdb's version of the immuneACCESS table is confined to in-frame rearrangements and falls short of the full clone set. An unresolved V gene accounts for under half of the shortfall where checked; the remainder is of unknown origin. Across this sample there are about 56,000 clones, with less than 95% seen only once. The top ten constitute approximately 2.1% of the sample. This clonotype was sampled from a female donor in good health, enrolled as a control in a pregnancy study. This specimen was peripheral blood, taken in the first trimester of pregnancy.

The CDR3 in this case is CASSPPTRLGLAGANEQFF. The bases read TGTGCCAGCTCACCTCCGACTAGACTCGGACTAGCGGGAGCGAATGAGCAGTTCTTC. The chain is assembled from TRBV18 and TRBJ2-1; 13 junctional bases match TRBD2. Its CDR3 holds 19 amino acids, cysteine through phenylalanine. The only DNA kept is the CDR3, 57 bases in frame from the first base. Ends trimmed: V by 3 bases, J by 7 bases; bases unmatched to a gene: 15. From the germline V gene, CDR1 is KGHSH and CDR2 is LQKENI.